Listed below are T cell receptor beta chains from one sample, sequenced in a study of OX40 agonist ivuxolimab in advanced cancers. Only in-frame clones appear in the TCRdb table, and some are missing; sequencing was by immunoSEQ multiplex PCR. The data hold tens of thousands of clones, with 70% to 90% observed a single time. The sequences come from CD4+ or CD8+ T cells sorted from blood, collected in a trial of the OX40 agonist ivuxolimab. The receptors originated from an adult with an advanced solid tumor such as melanoma, head and neck, liver or kidney cancer. Each CDR3 is given with its conserved first and last residue. Fields, in order: CDR3 DNA, CDR3 protein, V gene, clone size, J gene, D gene. D genes are given only for firm matches. A row's size may be missing; if present it is once, few, many or a size class.

cdr3_nt: TGTGCCAGCAGCTCCCCCTTCCCGGACTTACAAGAGACCCAGTACTTC; cdr3_aa: CASSSPFPDLQETQYF; v_call: TRBV7-9; clone_size: NA; j_call: TRBJ2-5; d_call: NA
cdr3_nt: TGTGCCAGCAGTGAACAACCCTACAATGAGCAGTTCTTC; cdr3_aa: CASSEQPYNEQFF; v_call: TRBV6-1; clone_size: NA; j_call: TRBJ2-1; d_call: NA
cdr3_nt: TGTGCCGGGGGACAGGGGACAACCTACGAGCAGTACTTC; cdr3_aa: CAGGQGTTYEQYF; v_call: TRBV2; clone_size: NA; j_call: TRBJ2-7; d_call: TRBD1
cdr3_nt: TGTGCCAGTAGTATTACGCACTGGGGGGGCAATCAGCCCCAGCATTTT; cdr3_aa: CASSITHWGGNQPQHF; v_call: TRBV19; clone_size: NA; j_call: TRBJ1-5; d_call: NA
cdr3_nt: TGCGCCAGCAGCTTGGCGCCGGAAACAGGGGCTTTCTTT; cdr3_aa: CASSLAPETGAFF; v_call: TRBV5-1; clone_size: NA; j_call: TRBJ1-1; d_call: NA
cdr3_nt: TGTGCCAGCAGTTTCGACAGGATGGGCACAGATACGCAGTATTTT; cdr3_aa: CASSFDRMGTDTQYF; v_call: TRBV27; clone_size: NA; j_call: TRBJ2-3; d_call: NA
cdr3_nt: TGTGCCAGCAGCGCAGGGGGGGAAGGACAGCCCCAGCATTTT; cdr3_aa: CASSAGGEGQPQHF; v_call: TRBV9; clone_size: few; j_call: TRBJ1-5; d_call: TRBD1
cdr3_nt: TGCGCCAGCAGCTTGCCGGGACGAGGGGTGGCTGAAGCTTTCTTT; cdr3_aa: CASSLPGRGVAEAFF; v_call: TRBV5-1; clone_size: NA; j_call: TRBJ1-1; d_call: NA
cdr3_nt: TGTGCCAGCAGCGCAGGACGGCGCGATCAGCCCCAGCATTTT; cdr3_aa: CASSAGRRDQPQHF; v_call: TRBV9; clone_size: few; j_call: TRBJ1-5; d_call: NA
cdr3_nt: TGTGCCAGCAGTTATGGACAGGCGGGAGCAACTAATGAAAAACTGTTTTTT; cdr3_aa: CASSYGQAGATNEKLFF; v_call: TRBV2; clone_size: NA; j_call: TRBJ1-4; d_call: TRBD1
cdr3_nt: TGTGCCAGCAGCAACAGGGTGTCCTACGAGCAGTACTTC; cdr3_aa: CASSNRVSYEQYF; v_call: TRBV7-8; clone_size: few; j_call: TRBJ2-7; d_call: NA
cdr3_nt: TGTGCCAGCAGCGCGTATAGCAATCAGCCCCAGCATTTT; cdr3_aa: CASSAYSNQPQHF; v_call: TRBV9; clone_size: few; j_call: TRBJ1-5; d_call: NA
cdr3_nt: TGTGCCAGCAGCCAAGGAGGGAACTATGGCTACACCTTC; cdr3_aa: CASSQGGNYGYTF; v_call: TRBV4-2; clone_size: NA; j_call: TRBJ1-2; d_call: NA
cdr3_nt: TGTGCCAGCAGCTTGAGGACAGGGGGTGCTGAGACCCAGTACTTC; cdr3_aa: CASSLRTGGAETQYF; v_call: TRBV5-4; clone_size: NA; j_call: TRBJ2-5; d_call: TRBD1
cdr3_nt: TGTGCCAGCAGTTACCCACAAAGGGACGGATCACCCCTCCACTTT; cdr3_aa: CASSYPQRDGSPLHF; v_call: TRBV6-5; clone_size: NA; j_call: TRBJ1-6; d_call: NA
cdr3_nt: TGCGCCAGCAGCTCTGACAGGGGGCCTAACACCGGGGAGCTGTTTTTT; cdr3_aa: CASSSDRGPNTGELFF; v_call: TRBV5-1; clone_size: NA; j_call: TRBJ2-2; d_call: TRBD1
cdr3_nt: TGTGCCATCGCCCGGGCAGGCGGCACCTACGAGCAGTACTTC; cdr3_aa: CAIARAGGTYEQYF; v_call: TRBV10-3; clone_size: NA; j_call: TRBJ2-7; d_call: NA
cdr3_nt: TGTGCCAGCAGTCCCGGACAGGGTCATGAAAAACTGTTTTTT; cdr3_aa: CASSPGQGHEKLFF; v_call: TRBV7-9; clone_size: NA; j_call: TRBJ1-4; d_call: TRBD1
cdr3_nt: TGTGCCAGCAGCTTTAGCGGGAGCGGAGGAGATACGCAGTATTTT; cdr3_aa: CASSFSGSGGDTQYF; v_call: TRBV7-9; clone_size: NA; j_call: TRBJ2-3; d_call: TRBD2
cdr3_nt: TGTGCCAGCAGCTTCTACGGGGACACTGAAGCTTTCTTT; cdr3_aa: CASSFYGDTEAFF; v_call: TRBV7-2; clone_size: NA; j_call: TRBJ1-1; d_call: NA
cdr3_nt: TGTGCCAGCAGCTGGACTACTACCCAAGAGACCCAGTACTTC; cdr3_aa: CASSWTTTQETQYF; v_call: TRBV5-4; clone_size: NA; j_call: TRBJ2-5; d_call: NA
cdr3_nt: TGCGCCAGCAGCGCATACCCCGAGGGGAACACTGAAGCTTTCTTT; cdr3_aa: CASSAYPEGNTEAFF; v_call: TRBV5-1; clone_size: NA; j_call: TRBJ1-1; d_call: NA
cdr3_nt: TGTGCCAGCAGCTTAGGGGTTCTCGTGACAGGTGATAGCACAGATACGCAGTATTTT; cdr3_aa: CASSLGVLVTGDSTDTQYF; v_call: TRBV7-9; clone_size: NA; j_call: TRBJ2-3; d_call: NA
cdr3_nt: TGTGCCAGCAGTGACGGTAGGGGTTCCTACGAGCAGTACTTC; cdr3_aa: CASSDGRGSYEQYF; v_call: TRBV2; clone_size: NA; j_call: TRBJ2-7; d_call: NA
cdr3_nt: TGCGCCAGCAGGGGCGGGGGGGTTGATGAGCAGTTCTTC; cdr3_aa: CASRGGGVDEQFF; v_call: TRBV10-2; clone_size: NA; j_call: TRBJ2-1; d_call: TRBD2
cdr3_nt: TGTGCCAGCAGTAGGGATCTCGAGGGGGAGACCCAGTACTTC; cdr3_aa: CASSRDLEGETQYF; v_call: TRBV27; clone_size: NA; j_call: TRBJ2-5; d_call: NA
cdr3_nt: TGTGCCAGTAGTAGGTGGCACTCGAACACTGAAGCTTTCTTT; cdr3_aa: CASSRWHSNTEAFF; v_call: TRBV19; clone_size: NA; j_call: TRBJ1-1; d_call: NA
cdr3_nt: TGTGCCAGCAGTAGACAGGGTGTCTATGGCTACACCTTC; cdr3_aa: CASSRQGVYGYTF; v_call: TRBV2; clone_size: few; j_call: TRBJ1-2; d_call: TRBD1
cdr3_nt: TGTGCCATCAGTGCGGGACTCTACGACACAGATACGCAGTATTTT; cdr3_aa: CAISAGLYDTDTQYF; v_call: TRBV10-3; clone_size: NA; j_call: TRBJ2-3; d_call: NA
cdr3_nt: TGTGCCAGCAGCGAGGGACTAGCGCCCGGGGAGCTGTTTTTT; cdr3_aa: CASSEGLAPGELFF; v_call: TRBV9; clone_size: NA; j_call: TRBJ2-2; d_call: TRBD2
cdr3_nt: TGTGCCAGCAGTCCTTTAGCGGGGACGGGGGAGACCCAGTACTTC; cdr3_aa: CASSPLAGTGETQYF; v_call: TRBV28; clone_size: NA; j_call: TRBJ2-5; d_call: TRBD2